The rows below give T cell receptor beta chains drawn from one sample of a study of human T cells and chemical hapten exposure. TCRdb reanalysed the RACE reads using MiXCR and keeps one entry per CDR3 protein. The table has 79,000 or so distinct CDR3 sequences, 10% seen once. The sample consisted of whole blood, taken in connection with sensitization to the hapten diphenylcyclopropenone (DPC). These receptors all come from a woman in her 50s with alopecia areata. Some clones in this sample may be carry-over from other donors' samples. CDR3s include the opening cysteine and the closing phenylalanine or tryptophan. D genes are given only for firm matches. Only part of the rows carry a size: once, few, many, or a class if the clone is expanded.

size	J	D	V	CDR3	DNA
many	TRBJ2-1	TRBD1	TRBV7-6	CASSPLDRGLSGNEQFF	TGTGCCAGCTCCCCCTTAGACAGGGGGCTGTCGGGCAATGAGCAGTTCTTC
-	TRBJ2-3	-	TRBV5-6	CASSLWSDTQYF	TGTGCCAGCAGCTTGTGGTCGGATACGCAGTATTTT
many	TRBJ2-2	-	TRBV11-2	CASSHAGTDTGELFF	TGTGCCAGCAGCCACGCCGGGACGGACACCGGGGAGCTGTTTTTT
many	TRBJ1-3	-	TRBV3-1	CASSPGVTNTIYF	TGTGCCAGCAGCCCAGGAGTGACAAACACCATATATTTT
-	TRBJ2-6	-	TRBV9	CASSVAGRNSGANVLTF	TGTGCCAGCAGCGTAGCTGGACGGAACTCTGGGGCCAACGTCCTGACTTTC
many	TRBJ1-6	-	TRBV7-9	CASSIIRDPHSPLHF	TGTGCCAGCAGCATCATCCGGGACCCACATTCACCCCTCCACTTT
many	TRBJ2-4	-	TRBV5-1	CASSLGSTDIQYF	TGCGCCAGCAGCTTGGGTAGTACGGACATTCAGTACTTC
few	TRBJ2-1	TRBD1	TRBV12-3/TRBV12-4	CASSPRDRENEQFF	TGTGCCAGCAGTCCCCGGGACAGAGAGAATGAGCAGTTCTTC
few	TRBJ2-7	-	TRBV21-1	CASSNKPLQGREAYEQYF	TGTGCCAGCAGCAACAAACCCCTACAGGGCAGGGAGGCCTACGAGCAGTACTTC
-	TRBJ1-5	-	TRBV12-3/TRBV12-4	CASSLGGPGNQPQHF	TGTGCCAGCAGTTTAGGCGGGCCGGGCAATCAGCCCCAGCATTTT
few	TRBJ2-5	-	TRBV18	CASSPFVSETQYF	TGTGCCAGCTCACCGTTTGTGTCAGAGACCCAGTACTTC
-	TRBJ2-2	TRBD1	TRBV7-7	CASRDRATGELFF	TGTGCTAGCAGGGACAGGGCCACCGGGGAGCTGTTTTTT
once	TRBJ2-1	-	TRBV29-1	CSVDRATTPF	TGCAGCGTTGACCGCGCCACAACCCCTTTC
many	TRBJ2-5	-	TRBV19	CASRSRTELQETQYF	TGTGCCAGTCGATCAAGGACAGAACTGCAAGAGACCCAGTACTTC
-	TRBJ2-1	-	TRBV28	CASSFPAGRNEQFF	TGTGCCAGCAGTTTCCCGGCAGGGCGCAATGAGCAGTTCTTC
many	TRBJ2-4	-	TRBV3-1	CASSLNPRPIQYF	TGTGCCAGCAGCCTTAACCCCCGACCCATTCAGTACTTC
few	TRBJ1-1	-	TRBV20-1	CSAREGVRGNTEAFF	TGCAGTGCTAGAGAGGGAGTCAGGGGGAACACTGAAGCTTTCTTT
many	TRBJ2-1	TRBD2	TRBV12-3/TRBV12-4	CASRNNLAGGSHNEQFF	TGTGCCAGCAGGAATAATCTAGCGGGAGGGTCTCACAATGAGCAGTTCTTC
few	TRBJ1-1	TRBD1	TRBV5-5	CASSFRTGSSAEAFF	TGTGCCAGCAGCTTCCGGACAGGCAGTAGCGCTGAAGCTTTCTTT
-	TRBJ2-7	TRBD2	TRBV2	CASKTSGSRVEQYF	TGTGCCAGCAAGACTAGCGGGAGTCGAGTCGAGCAGTACTTC
many	TRBJ2-2	TRBD1	TRBV7-9	CASTGQGGTGELFF	TGTGCCAGCACCGGACAGGGGGGCACCGGGGAGCTGTTTTTT
many	TRBJ2-3	-	TRBV6-1	CASSGGLVSTDTQYF	TGTGCCAGCAGTGGCGGGCTAGTGAGCACAGATACGCAGTATTTT
-	TRBJ2-6	-	TRBV3-1	CASSLQGTGANVLTF	TGTGCCAGCAGCTTACAGGGAACTGGGGCCAACGTCCTGACTTTC
few	TRBJ2-6	-	TRBV10-1	CASSDGVTGANVLTF	TGCGCCAGCAGTGACGGGGTAACTGGGGCCAACGTCCTGACTTTC
many	TRBJ2-7	-	TRBV6-6	CASSSTGSTEQYF	TGTGCCAGCAGCTCTACAGGGTCTACGGAGCAGTACTTC
-	TRBJ1-1	-	TRBV5-1	CTSSSGGGERGTEAFF	TGCACCAGCAGCTCCGGGGGCGGGGAGCGAGGTACTGAAGCTTTCTTT
few	TRBJ2-6	-	TRBV7-3	CASSLTPSSGANVLTF	TGTGCCAGCAGCTTAACTCCTAGCTCTGGGGCCAACGTCCTGACTTTC
many	TRBJ1-1	-	TRBV5-1	CASSLQVAGTNTEAFF	TGCGCCAGCAGCCTACAGGTAGCGGGGACGAACACTGAAGCTTTCTTT
few	TRBJ1-4	TRBD1	TRBV20-1	CSAARGTGSEKLFF	TGCAGTGCAGCCCGAGGGACAGGGAGTGAAAAACTGTTTTTT
-	TRBJ1-1	-	TRBV5-5	CASGLGPSGPQAFF	TGTGCCAGCGGCTTGGGGCCGTCTGGGCCCCAAGCTTTCTTT
few	TRBJ2-2	-	TRBV3-1	CASSQGRGAGELFF	TGTGCCAGCAGCCAGGGAAGGGGCGCCGGGGAGCTGTTTTTT
few	TRBJ1-2	TRBD1	TRBV5-1	CASSPLPGQGPGYTF	TGCGCCAGCAGCCCCCTACCGGGACAGGGACCTGGCTACACCTTC
-	TRBJ1-6	-	TRBV28	CASSEPVGSPLHF	TGTGCCAGCAGTGAGCCCGTGGGCTCACCCCTCCACTTT
few	TRBJ1-1	-	TRBV5-1	CASSLERTRRTEAFF	TGCGCCAGCAGCTTGGAACGGACACGAAGGACTGAAGCTTTCTTT
-	TRBJ2-1	TRBD2	TRBV29-1	CSVRYSGKQFF	TGCAGCGTTCGATATAGCGGGAAGCAGTTCTTC
few	TRBJ2-7	TRBD1	TRBV6-5	CASSPGQGLRYEQYF	TGTGCCAGCAGTCCGGGACAGGGGTTGAGATACGAGCAGTACTTC
-	TRBJ2-5	-	TRBV9	CASSVLTGGETQYF	TGTGCCAGCAGCGTATTGACAGGAGGCGAGACCCAGTACTTC
few	TRBJ2-1	TRBD1	TRBV6-5	CASSPRTGGNEQFF	TGTGCCAGCAGTCCCCGGACAGGGGGCAATGAGCAGTTCTTC
few	TRBJ2-7	TRBD1	TRBV20-1	CSARDIRTGASSYEQYF	TGCAGTGCTAGAGACATTCGGACAGGGGCGAGCTCCTACGAGCAGTACTTC
few	TRBJ2-2	TRBD1	TRBV29-1	CSIGQGPGELFF	TGCAGCATCGGACAGGGCCCCGGGGAGCTGTTTTTT
-	TRBJ1-4	-	TRBV20-1	CSARDPGGRDEKLFF	TGCAGTGCTAGAGACCCCGGGGGACGGGATGAAAAACTGTTTTTT
few	TRBJ1-4	-	TRBV6-6	CASSFRGANEKLFF	TGTGCCAGCAGTTTTAGGGGTGCGAATGAAAAACTGTTTTTT
-	TRBJ1-2	-	TRBV27	CASSTLSNYGYTF	TGTGCCAGCAGTACACTTTCTAACTATGGCTACACCTTC
-	TRBJ2-1	TRBD2	TRBV5-1	CASSAPGLAVYNEQFF	TGCGCCAGCAGCGCACCGGGACTAGCGGTCTACAATGAGCAGTTCTTC
many	TRBJ1-1	TRBD1	TRBV29-1	CSVGDGQGMNTEAFF	TGCAGCGTTGGCGATGGACAGGGAATGAACACTGAAGCTTTCTTT
few	TRBJ2-7	TRBD1	TRBV5-1	CASSFTGGTEQYF	TGCGCCAGCAGCTTCACAGGGGGAACCGAGCAGTACTTC
-	TRBJ2-1	-	TRBV5-4	CASSLGGTIIYNEQFF	TGTGCCAGCAGCTTGGGCGGGACAATTATCTACAATGAGCAGTTCTTC
-	TRBJ2-7	-	TRBV12-3/TRBV12-4	CASSPGDLYEQYF	TGTGCCAGCAGCCCCGGGGACCTCTACGAGCAGTACTTC
-	TRBJ2-2	TRBD1	TRBV10-1	CASSQPTGGQGNTGELFF	TGCGCCAGCAGTCAACCCACGGGGGGACAGGGAAACACCGGGGAGCTGTTTTTT
-	TRBJ2-2	-	TRBV20-1	CSARDLTGHPTGELFF	TGCAGTGCTAGAGACCTGACAGGCCACCCCACCGGGGAGCTGTTTTTT
-	TRBJ1-4	-	TRBV28	CASSFGGSDEKLFF	TGTGCCAGCAGTTTCGGAGGTAGCGATGAAAAACTGTTTTTT
-	TRBJ2-7	TRBD2	TRBV11-2	CAIGTRGPDEQYF	TGTGCCATCGGGACTAGAGGCCCAGACGAGCAGTACTTC
-	TRBJ1-1	-	TRBV20-1	CSAVLAEAFF	TGCAGTGCTGTGTTGGCTGAAGCTTTCTTT
-	TRBJ2-7	TRBD2	TRBV6-5	CASSPYSSGLRYEQYF	TGTGCCAGCAGTCCCTACTCTAGCGGACTTCGCTACGAGCAGTACTTC
many	TRBJ2-5	TRBD2	TRBV5-1	CASSSGLGQETQYF	TGTGCCAGCAGCTCAGGACTAGGTCAAGAGACCCAGTACTTC
-	TRBJ2-3	-	TRBV5-4	CASSLTPSTDTQYF	TGTGCCAGCAGTCTTACCCCAAGCACAGATACGCAGTATTTT
many	TRBJ1-4	TRBD1	TRBV6-6	CASSPTTGRGEKLFF	TGTGCCAGCAGCCCGACGACAGGGAGAGGTGAAAAACTGTTTTTT
few	TRBJ2-4	TRBD2	TRBV12-3/TRBV12-4	CASSFPGGQNIQYF	TGTGCCAGCAGTTTTCCGGGAGGGCAAAACATTCAGTACTTC
many	TRBJ2-2	TRBD1	TRBV9	CASSPATGANTGELFF	TGTGCCAGCAGCCCAGCAACAGGGGCGAACACCGGGGAGCTGTTTTTT